This TCR beta chain appears in the sequencing data of a study of T-cell memory formation after mild COVID-19 (dated by TCRdb to the early 2020s). Broadly, across the study: Most TCR sequence clusters were specific to one of the two donors. T-cell clones expanding and contracting after mild COVID-19 in a couple of donors were tracked by longitudinal TCRalpha and TCRbeta repertoire sequencing. The cohort comprised two young, previously healthy adult volunteers, one female and one male.

The investigation overall reported the following: The detection of some responding clones in pre-infection memory suggests that pre-existing cross-reactive memory T cells joined the SARS-CoV-2 response. The second-wave clones that peaked on day 37 were not confirmed to be SARS-CoV-2 specific. From day 15 to 85, contracting clones showed balanced CD4/CD8 phenotypes, whereas a second wave of clones that expanded from day 15 to 37 leaned towards CD4+. Only a couple of mild cases were covered in the study, and larger cohorts including severe cases with pre-infection samples were considered necessary. Contracting CD4+ clones were found mainly in CM and EM memory subsets, while CD8+ clones were enriched in EMRA.

This clonotype was detected only a few times. Its antigen is currently not known. Qualities for individual bases were not recorded, and no much larger clone is one base off. The data were produced on an Illumina NovaSeq 6000. TCRalpha and TCRbeta cDNA libraries were constructed by 5'RACE with constant-segment primers, with sample barcodes and unique molecular identifiers being introduced. Trizol reagent was used to extract RNA from every sample. Libraries were amplified in two PCR steps, with a second sample barcode and Illumina TruSeq adapters added in the second step. Libraries were sequenced on an Illumina NovaSeq with 2 x 150 bp paired-end reads. The published analysis was carried out like this. The reads were demultiplexed and collapsed into UMI-guided consensus sequences using migec v1.2.7. Using mixcr v2.1.11, the UMI consensuses were aligned to TRA and TRB V and J templates and assembled into clonotypes. Expanded or contracted clonotypes were those called significant by both edgeR and NoisET, with noise models trained on biological replicates. For edgeR calls, a false discovery rate-adjusted p below 0.01 and a log2 fold-change threshold of 1 were applied. As an exploratory analysis of dynamics, max-normalized trajectories of the 1000 most abundant clonotypes were examined with PCA combined with hierarchical clustering. Each responding clone was given a CD4 or CD8 phenotype based on the CD4+ and CD8+ repertoires, which had been sequenced separately. The raw public data were reprocessed by TCRdb itself: fastp quality trimming at Q25, MiXCR clonotype calling, in-frame beta chains only. Rows merge per CDR3 protein into single entries with the most common DNA and genes. These V and J calls originate from TCRdb's pipeline instead of the authors' own analysis. This sample gives under 600,000 distinct CDR3 sequences in total; less than 25% of them show up just once. 7% to 9% of the sample belongs to the ten largest clones.

PBMCs were isolated by Ficoll-Paque density gradient centrifugation. The junction carries 17 bases between V and J, which are trimmed by 6 bases and 3 bases respectively. The germline V gene (reference sequence) gives CDR1 as LGHDT and CDR2 as YNNKEL. The cysteine opens and the phenylalanine closes a CDR3 of 15 amino acids. Just CDR3 DNA is preserved here, 45 bases in frame from base 1. This sequence uses TRBV3-1 and TRBJ1-1; a tentative D call is TRBD1 (5 bases match). This TCR came from an adult woman who had mild COVID-19 (a few samples of this study predate the infection). The sample titles of this study are shuffled in the database, so cell type and time point are left out; the donor was told from shared clones. Sequencing was done on a sample of PBMCs or a T cell subset sorted from them (not recorded which). The CDR3 here reads CASRGRIRGDTEAFF. The nucleotide sequence reads TGTGCCAGCAGGGGACGGATCCGTGGGGACACTGAAGCTTTCTTT. This CDR3, with the reference TRBV3-1 and TRBJ1-1 proteins standing in past its ends, gives the full variable domain DTAVSQTPKYLVTQMGNDKSIKCEQNLGHDTMYWYKQDSKKFLKIMFSYNNKELIINETVPNRFSPKSPDKAHLNLHINSLELGDSAVYFCASRGRIRGDTEAFFGQGTRLTVV.